This TCR beta chain was retrieved from a study of shared clonotypes between healthy human individuals. Here immunoSEQ multiplex PCR was the method, and the copy in TCRdb shows in-frame clones only, minus some. The sample records roughly 720,000 clones, 90% being singletons. Germline assignment: CDR1 MNHEY and CDR2 SMNVEV (reference sequence). The CDR3 runs 13 residues. Trimming pared 6 bases from V and 0 bases from J, leaving 9 bases between. The specimen sequenced was memory CD8+ T cells from PBMCs. The subset: CD45RO+ cells pooled with CCR7-negative TemRA cells. The source is a man aged 18 to 29 in good health. Some clones in this sample may be carry-over from other donors' samples. The chain is built from TRBV27 and TRBJ2-7, with D possibly being TRBD1 (5 bases). CDR3 in amino acids: CASRVGRSYEQYF. The DNA for the CDR3 is TGTGCCAGCAGGGTGGGGCGCTCCTACGAGCAGTACTTC.